The 5 T cell receptor beta chains below were found in one sample sequenced in a study of shared clonotypes between healthy human individuals. TCRdb's table, derived via immunoSEQ multiplex PCR, lists solely in-frame clones and lacks some. The sample yields 950,000 to 1,100,000 clones, roughly 74% seen once. Sequencing was done on a sample of memory CD4+ T cells from PBMCs. The subset denotes: CD45RA-negative fraction. The receptors shown here come from a man younger than 35 in good health. Some clones in this sample may be carry-over from other donors' samples.

This clone was detected only a few times. V usage is TRBV15 and J usage is TRBJ2-2, with TRBD2 as a possible D gene (6 bases). CDR1 and CDR2 from the germline V gene are LNHNV and YYDKDF (reference sequence). CDR3 length: 15 residues. V dropped 0 bases and J dropped 3 bases, with 8 bases sitting between them. CDR3 DNA sequence: TGTGCCACCAGCAGAGAGACTAGTGACACCGGGGAGCTGTTTTTT. Its protein product is CATSRETSDTGELFF.

The sample holds one count of this clone. The rearrangement joins TRBV6-1 to TRBJ1-5; a possible D gene is TRBD1 (5 bases). CDR1 and CDR2 (germline): MNHNS, SASEGT. This CDR3 has 13 amino acids. V shed 9 bases and J shed 7 bases, with 16 bases lying between them. The CDR3 nucleotides read TGTGCCAGTAGGCGCGGCCAGGGACAGCCCCAGCATTTT. Protein product: CASRRGQGQPQHF.

The rearrangement links TRBV2 to TRBJ2-2, with TRBD1 identical over 9 bases. Trimming cost V 6 bases and J 2 bases; bases outside gene matches: 7. This CDR3 has 16 amino acids. Germline CDR1 reads SNHLY; CDR2 reads FYNNEI. The CDR3 region has the DNA TGTGCCAGCAGGCACAGGACAGGGGACAACACCGGGGAGCTGTTTTTT. This translates into CASRHRTGDNTGELFF.

This chain joins TRBV5-6 and TRBJ2-7; 10 bases map to TRBD2. V was clipped by 0 bases and J by 2 bases; unmatched bases: 2. Germline V gene sequence: CDR1 SGHDT, CDR2 YYEEEE. CDR3 length: 15 amino acids. The CDR3 is CASSLGTSGPYEQYF. The CDR3 DNA reads as TGTGCCAGCAGCTTGGGGACTAGCGGACCCTACGAGCAGTACTTC.

Here the CDR3 DNA reads TGTGCCAGTAGGGGGCGGAGCACCGGGGAGCTGTTTTTT. Amino acids: CASRGRSTGELFF. The chain has TRBV19 and TRBJ2-2, with D tentatively TRBD1 (5 bases). CDR1 and CDR2 (germline): LNHDA, SQIVND (reference sequence). This CDR3 is 13 amino acids long. Trimming removed 6 bases from V and 4 bases from J, with 9 bases in between.